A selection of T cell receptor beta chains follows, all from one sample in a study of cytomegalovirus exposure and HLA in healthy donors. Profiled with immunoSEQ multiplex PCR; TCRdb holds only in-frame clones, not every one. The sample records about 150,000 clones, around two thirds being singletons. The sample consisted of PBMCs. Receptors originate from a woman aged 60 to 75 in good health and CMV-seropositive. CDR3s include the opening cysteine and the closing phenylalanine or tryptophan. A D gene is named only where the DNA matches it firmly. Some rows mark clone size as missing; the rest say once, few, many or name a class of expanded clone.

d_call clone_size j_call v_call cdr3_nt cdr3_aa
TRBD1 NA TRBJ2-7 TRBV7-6 TGTGCCAGCAGCAACCCCGGGACAGAAACCTACGAGCAGTACTTC CASSNPGTETYEQYF
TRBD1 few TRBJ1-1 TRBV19 TGTGCCAGTAGTAACCTACAGGGGTTGTCCACTGAAGCTTTCTTT CASSNLQGLSTEAFF
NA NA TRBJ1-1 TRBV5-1 TGCGCCAGCAGTCCGACAGATGGAGTTGGCACTGAAGCTTTCTTT CASSPTDGVGTEAFF
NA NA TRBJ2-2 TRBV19 TGTGCCAGTAACAGAGGGTTTAACACCGGGGAGCTGTTTTTT CASNRGFNTGELFF
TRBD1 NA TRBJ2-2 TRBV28 TGTGCCAGCAGTTCGTCCGGGACAGGGAATACCGGGGAGCTGTTTTTT CASSSSGTGNTGELFF
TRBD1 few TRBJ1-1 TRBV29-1 TGCAGCGTTGAAGGACAGGGGGGGAACACTGAAGCTTTCTTT CSVEGQGGNTEAFF
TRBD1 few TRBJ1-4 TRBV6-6 TGTGCCAGCAGGACAGGGAGTGAAAAACTGTTTTTT CASRTGSEKLFF
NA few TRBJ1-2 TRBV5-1 TGCGCCAGCAGGTCCTCAGGTGGCTACACCTTC CASRSSGGYTF
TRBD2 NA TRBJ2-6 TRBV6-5 TGTGCCAGCAGCCGGGGGGAGGCAGGGGCCAACGTCCTGACTTTC CASSRGEAGANVLTF
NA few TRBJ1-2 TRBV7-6 TGTGCCAGCAGTCGGGGAGGAGGAGGCTACACCTTC CASSRGGGGYTF
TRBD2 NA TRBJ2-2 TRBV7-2 TGTGCCAGCAGCTTGGCGGGAGGAGGGAGGGGGGGCACCGGGGAGCTGTTTTTT CASSLAGGGRGGTGELFF
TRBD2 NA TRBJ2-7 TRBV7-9 TGTGCCAGCAGCCACCCTAGCGGGGACCTCTACGAGCAGTACTTC CASSHPSGDLYEQYF
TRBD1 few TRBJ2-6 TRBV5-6 TGTGCCAGCAGCTTGCGGGACAGTTCCGCCGTCCTGACTTTC CASSLRDSSAVLTF
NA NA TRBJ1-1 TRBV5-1 TGCGCCAGCAGCTTCGGGGGTGTGAACACTGAAGCTTTCTTT CASSFGGVNTEAFF
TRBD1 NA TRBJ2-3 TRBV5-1 TGCGCCAGCAGCATCGGACAGGGGACAGATACGCAGTATTTT CASSIGQGTDTQYF
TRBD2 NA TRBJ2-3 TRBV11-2 TGTGCCAGCAGCTACGGACTAGACACAGATACGCAGTATTTT CASSYGLDTDTQYF
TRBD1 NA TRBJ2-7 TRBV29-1 TGCGGCGCAGGGGGCTACTACGAGCAGTACTTC CGAGGYYEQYF
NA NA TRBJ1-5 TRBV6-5 TGTGCCAGCAGTTACCGGGGATACAATCAGCCCCAGCATTTT CASSYRGYNQPQHF
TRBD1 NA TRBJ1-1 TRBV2 TGTGCCAGCAGGCAAACAGGGGGCGGAACTGAAGCTTTCTTT CASRQTGGGTEAFF
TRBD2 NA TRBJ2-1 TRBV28 TGTGCCAGCAGTTTAATAGCGGGAGGGAATGAGCAGTTCTTC CASSLIAGGNEQFF
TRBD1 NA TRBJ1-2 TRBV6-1 TGTGCCAGCAGTTGGGGACAGGGGGCCTCCTATGGCTACACCTTC CASSWGQGASYGYTF
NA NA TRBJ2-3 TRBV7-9 TGTGCCAGCAGCTTAAGACAGGACACAGATACGCAGTATTTT CASSLRQDTDTQYF
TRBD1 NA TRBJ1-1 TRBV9 TGTGCCAGCAGCGTAGCTGCCCAGGGGGTAGCTTTCTTT CASSVAAQGVAFF